This T cell receptor (beta chain) was identified during a study of blood T cell repertoires in COVID-19. About the research overall: From the United States, Italy and Spain came samples of acute and convalescent COVID-19. PBMCs, B-cell-depleted T cells, or T cells provided the cDNA or gDNA that made up the material.

CDR1 and CDR2 from the germline V gene are MDHEN and SYDVKM. Trimming took 2 bases from V and 2 from J, leaving 9 bases between them. The CDR3 sequence is 14 residues long. In the authors' methods: The assay estimated nucleated cells by amplifying reference gene primers. This table comes from immunoSEQ multiplex PCR, and its TCRdb copy is limited to in-frame clones, with some not included. The DNA was the basis for D and trimming; V, J and clone size are from that table. Of fewer than 250,000 clones listed, roughly 80% are singletons. The sample was peripheral blood. The clonotype originates from a woman between 40 and 55 years old with active or convalescent COVID-19. The genes are TRBV28 and TRBJ1-2; D is undetermined. Here the CDR3 reads CASSLGAGNYGYTF. The CDR3 region has the DNA TGTGCCAGCAGTTTAGGAGCGGGGAACTATGGCTACACCTTC.